This TCR beta chain was identified during a study of blood T cell repertoires in COVID-19. Study summary: The analysed material was cDNA or gDNA that came from T cells, B-cell-depleted T cells, or PBMCs.

Sequencing used immunoSEQ multiplex PCR; TCRdb keeps in-frame clones, though not all of them. Of 50,000 to 80,000 clones in the sample, approximately 92% were seen once. This receptor was taken from a woman of 80 years or more with active COVID-19. The sequencing sample was made of peripheral blood.

CDR3 DNA: TGCGCCAGCAGCTTGCGGGGACTAGCGGGGGCTACAGATACGCAGTATTTT. Amino acids: CASSLRGLAGATDTQYF. J is TRBJ2-3 and V is TRBV5-1; TRBD2 agrees at 14 bases. Germline V gene sequence: CDR1 SGHRS, CDR2 YFSETQ. The V gene end was trimmed by 1 base and the J gene end by 3 bases; junction bases not matched to a gene: 4. The CDR3 loop spans 17 amino acids.